Listed here are 15 T cell receptor beta chains from one sample, sequenced in a study of blood T cell repertoires in COVID-19. TCRdb keeps only in-frame clones here, not all; method: immunoSEQ multiplex PCR. In the table there are a few hundred thousand clones, 88% of which are singletons. The sequencing input was peripheral blood. These receptors originate from a woman in her twenties or thirties with acute or convalescent COVID-19.

The CDR3: CASRTTGAMNTEAFF. In DNA, the CDR3 is TGTGCCAGCAGGACTACAGGGGCTATGAACACTGAAGCTTTCTTT. The V call is TRBV6-4, the J call TRBJ1-1; TRBD1 matches 7 bases. This CDR3 spans 15 amino acids. Germline trimming cut 6 bases from V and 0 bases from J; bases unmatched to any gene: 7. CDR1 MRHNA and CDR2 SNTAGT come from the germline V gene.

The V call is TRBV6-5, the J call TRBJ1-1, with 7 bases fitting TRBD1. The junction had 4 bases not matched to a gene; V was cut back by 6 bases and J by 3 bases. Germline V gene data show CDR1 as MNHEY and CDR2 as SVGAGI. CDR3 length: 13 amino acids. CDR3 in DNA: TGTGCCAGCAGCTCTGGACAGGACACTGAAGCTTTCTTT. Protein product: CASSSGQDTEAFF.

This clone was counted a single time. V and J are TRBV19 and TRBJ2-7, with a weak D call TRBD2 (5 bases). The CDR3 extends over 15 amino acids. V was shortened by 2 bases and J by 0 bases, with 11 bases between the two germline ends. Per germline, CDR1 LNHDA and CDR2 SQIVND (reference sequence). In nucleotides, the CDR3 is TGTGCCAGTAGTATAACTACTAGTAGCTCCTACGAGCAGTACTTC. It yields the protein CASSITTSSSYEQYF.

The V and J genes are TRBV7-2 and TRBJ2-2; D unclear. The CDR3 runs 13 residues. The germline V gene has CDR1 SGHTA and CDR2 FQGNSA. V lost 2 bases and J lost 4, with 5 bases in between. CDR3 in DNA: TGTGCCAGCAGCTTACTATCCACCGGGGAGCTGTTTTTT. It yields the protein CASSLLSTGELFF. The full variable domain, with the rest looked up from reference TRBV7-2 and TRBJ2-2, is GAGVSQSPSNKVTEKGKDVELRCDPISGHTALYWYRQSLGQGLEFLIYFQGNSAPDKSGLPSDRFSAERTGGSVSTLTIQRTQQEDSAVYLCASSLLSTGELFFGEGSRLTVL.

The chain is built from TRBV5-8 and TRBJ2-7, with 9 bases lining up with TRBD2. With V trimmed by 4 bases and J by 5 bases, 13 bases remained unmatched. This CDR3 region has 16 residues. Germline CDR1 is SGHTS and CDR2 is YDEGEE. This CDR3 reads CASSPWGVSGRNEQYF. As DNA, the CDR3 is TGTGCCAGCAGCCCCTGGGGGGTTAGCGGGAGAAACGAGCAGTACTTC.

This rearrangement joins TRBV10-3 to TRBJ2-3; 8 bases align to TRBD2. This CDR3 contains 18 residues. Germline lookup yields CDR1 ENHRY and CDR2 SYGVKD. Trimming cost V 4 bases and J 7 bases; bases outside gene matches: 19. As DNA, the CDR3 is TGTGCCATCAGTGTTGGGGGCGCCCCGCGGGAGGCCCCTTATACGCAGTATTTT. This encodes CAISVGGAPREAPYTQYF.

This sequence joins TRBV4-3 and TRBJ1-6; D not resolved. V was pared by 0 bases and J by 10 bases, with 16 bases between. The CDR3 runs to 16 residues. Germline V gene data show CDR1 as LGHNA and CDR2 as YSLEER. CDR3 amino acids: CASSQDVRGLRSPLHF. CDR3 coding DNA: TGCGCCAGCAGCCAAGATGTGAGAGGGTTAAGGTCACCCCTCCACTTT.

The chain combines TRBV3-1 (or the pseudogene TRBV3-2) with TRBJ2-1, with D maybe TRBD1 (6 bases). This CDR3 is 13 amino acids long. Germline CDR1 LGHDT, CDR2 YNNKEL (reference sequence). The V end lost 6 bases, the J end lost 9 bases, and 15 bases lay between the germline ends. CDR3 nucleotide sequence: TGTGCCAGCAGGCTAACAGGGTCTGGTGAGCAGTTCTTC. Amino acids: CASRLTGSGEQFF.

The J gene is TRBJ1-4, the V gene TRBV7-9, with TRBD1 matching 7 bases. Germline V gene data show CDR1 as SEHNR and CDR2 as FQNEAQ (reference sequence). The J segment lost 4 bases and the V segment lost 4 bases, leaving 6 bases of the junction unmatched. The CDR3 has 15 residues. The CDR3 is CASSSTGALNEKLFF. The CDR3 DNA is TGTGCCAGCAGCTCCACAGGGGCCCTTAATGAAAAACTGTTTTTT.

The chain combines TRBV5-6 with TRBJ1-1, with D tentatively TRBD1 (5 bases). Trimming removed 0 bases from V and 1 base from J, with 13 bases in between. CDR1 SGHDT and CDR2 YYEEEE come from the germline V gene. The CDR3 covers 16 residues. CDR3 sequence: CASSLAGGTKNTEAFF. Written as DNA, the CDR3 is TGTGCCAGCAGCTTGGCAGGCGGGACGAAGAACACTGAAGCTTTCTTT.

The chain links TRBV19 to TRBJ1-5; 9 positions match TRBD1. Germline V gene lookup returns CDR1 LNHDA and CDR2 SQIVND (reference sequence). After removal of 6 bases from V and 3 bases from J, the junction contained 6 bases not matched to a gene. The CDR3 is 15 amino acids. CDR3 coding DNA: TGTGCCAGTAGCACCGGGACAGGGAACAATCAGCCCCAGCATTTT. The encoded protein is CASSTGTGNNQPQHF.

The chain has TRBV9 and TRBJ2-7; TRBD1 aligns across 7 bases. The V gene end was trimmed by 2 bases and the J gene end by 3 bases; junction bases not matched to a gene: 5. CDR3 length: 14 residues. Germline V gene data show CDR1 as SGDLS and CDR2 as YYNGEE. CDR3 region: CASSVTGSLYEQYF. CDR3 in DNA: TGTGCCAGCAGCGTGACAGGGTCCCTCTACGAGCAGTACTTC.

The genes are TRBV21-1 and TRBJ2-7; TRBD1 is the table's D call, not checked against the DNA. TRBV21-1 is reported as a pseudogene. CDR3 length equals 16 residues. The CDR3 DNA reads TGTGCCAGCAGCAAAGAGGACAGGTCGGTCCCCTACGAGCAGTACTTC. Translation gives CASSKEDRSVPYEQYF.

This rearrangement joins TRBV2 to TRBJ2-3, with 15 bases aligning to TRBD2. The germline gives CDR1 SNHLY, CDR2 FYNNEI. The CDR3 totals 15 residues. V was pared by 7 bases and J by 5 bases, with 4 bases of the junction left unmatched. The CDR3 DNA sequence: TGTGCCAGCACCCGGACTAGCGGGAGGGTAGATACGCAGTATTTT. This translates into CASTRTSGRVDTQYF. The complete variable domain, with remaining parts taken from reference TRBV2 and TRBJ2-3, reads EPEVTQTPSHQVTQMGQEVILRCVPISNHLYFYWYRQILGQKVEFLVSFYNNEISEKSEIFDDQFSVERPDGSNFTLKIRSTKLEDSAMYFCASTRTSGRVDTQYFGPGTRLTVL.

DNA for the CDR3: TGTGCCAGCAGCCAACTACAGGGGAGCACAGATACGCAGTATTTT. Protein sequence: CASSQLQGSTDTQYF. The rearrangement joins TRBV11-2 to TRBJ2-3; 7 positions agree with TRBD1. This CDR3 contains 15 residues. Looked up from germline, CDR1 is SGHAT and CDR2 is FQNNGV. The V segment lost 5 bases and the J segment 0 bases; nucleotides outside the gene matches: 5. Together with reference TRBV11-2 and TRBJ2-3, the CDR3 gives the full variable domain: EAGVAQSPRYKIIEKRQSVAFWCNPISGHATLYWYQQILGQGPKLLIQFQNNGVVDDSQLPKDRFSAERLKGVDSTLKIQPAKLEDSAVYLCASSQLQGSTDTQYFGPGTRLTVL.